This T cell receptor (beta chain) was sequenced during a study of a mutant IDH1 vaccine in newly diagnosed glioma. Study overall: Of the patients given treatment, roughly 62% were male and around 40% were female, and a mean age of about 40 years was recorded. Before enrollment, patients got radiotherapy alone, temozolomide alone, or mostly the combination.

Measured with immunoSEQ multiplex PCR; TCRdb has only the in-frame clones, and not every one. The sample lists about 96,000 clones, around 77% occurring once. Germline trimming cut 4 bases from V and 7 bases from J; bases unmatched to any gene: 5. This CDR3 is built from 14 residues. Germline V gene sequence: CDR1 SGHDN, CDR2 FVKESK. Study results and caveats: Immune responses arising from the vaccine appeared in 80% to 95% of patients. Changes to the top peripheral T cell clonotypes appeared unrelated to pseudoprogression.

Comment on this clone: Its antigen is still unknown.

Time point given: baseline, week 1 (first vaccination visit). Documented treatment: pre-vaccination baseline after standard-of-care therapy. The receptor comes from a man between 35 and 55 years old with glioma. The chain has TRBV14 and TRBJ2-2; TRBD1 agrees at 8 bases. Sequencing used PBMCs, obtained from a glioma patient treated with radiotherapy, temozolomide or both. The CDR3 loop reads CASSRTGLGGELFF. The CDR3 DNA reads TGTGCCAGCAGCCGGACAGGGTTGGGCGGGGAGCTGTTTTTT.